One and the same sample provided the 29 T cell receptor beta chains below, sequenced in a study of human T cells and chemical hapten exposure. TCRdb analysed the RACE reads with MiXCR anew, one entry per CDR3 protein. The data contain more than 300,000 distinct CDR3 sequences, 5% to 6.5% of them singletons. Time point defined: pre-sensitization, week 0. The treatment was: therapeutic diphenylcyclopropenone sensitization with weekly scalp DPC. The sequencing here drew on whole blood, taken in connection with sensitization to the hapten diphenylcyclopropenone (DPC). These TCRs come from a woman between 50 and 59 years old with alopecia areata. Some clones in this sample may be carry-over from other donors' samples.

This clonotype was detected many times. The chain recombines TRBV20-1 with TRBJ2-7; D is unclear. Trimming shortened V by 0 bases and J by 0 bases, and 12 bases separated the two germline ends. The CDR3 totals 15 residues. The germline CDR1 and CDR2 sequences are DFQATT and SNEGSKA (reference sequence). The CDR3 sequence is CSARDLDRSSYEQYF. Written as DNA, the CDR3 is TGCAGTGCTAGAGACCTTGACCGAAGCTCCTACGAGCAGTACTTC.

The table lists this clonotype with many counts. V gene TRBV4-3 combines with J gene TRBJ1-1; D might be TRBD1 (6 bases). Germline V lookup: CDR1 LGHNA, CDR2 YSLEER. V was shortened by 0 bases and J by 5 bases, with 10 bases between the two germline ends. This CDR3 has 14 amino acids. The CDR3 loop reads CASSQDHRETEAFF. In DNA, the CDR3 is TGCGCCAGCAGCCAAGATCACAGGGAAACTGAAGCTTTCTTT.

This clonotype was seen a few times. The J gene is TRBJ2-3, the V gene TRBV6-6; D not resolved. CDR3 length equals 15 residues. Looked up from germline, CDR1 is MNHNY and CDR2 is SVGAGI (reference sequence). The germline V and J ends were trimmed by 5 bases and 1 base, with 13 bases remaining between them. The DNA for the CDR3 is TGTGCCAGCAGTGACTTAACCTTAGGCACAGATACGCAGTATTTT. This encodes CASSDLTLGTDTQYF.

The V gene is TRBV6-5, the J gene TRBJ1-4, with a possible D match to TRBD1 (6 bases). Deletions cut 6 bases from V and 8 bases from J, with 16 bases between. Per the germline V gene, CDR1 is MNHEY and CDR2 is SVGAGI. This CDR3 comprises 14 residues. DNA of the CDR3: TGTGCCAGCAGGCGGGACAATTCCCAAGAAAAACTGTTTTTT. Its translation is CASRRDNSQEKLFF.

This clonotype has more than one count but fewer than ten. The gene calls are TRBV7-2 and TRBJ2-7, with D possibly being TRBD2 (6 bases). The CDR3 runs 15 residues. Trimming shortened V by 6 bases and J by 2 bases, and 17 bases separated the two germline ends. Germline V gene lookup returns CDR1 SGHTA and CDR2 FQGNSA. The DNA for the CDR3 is TGTGCCAGCAGTCCCGGGGGTAGCGGTACCTACGAGCAGTACTTC. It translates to CASSPGGSGTYEQYF.

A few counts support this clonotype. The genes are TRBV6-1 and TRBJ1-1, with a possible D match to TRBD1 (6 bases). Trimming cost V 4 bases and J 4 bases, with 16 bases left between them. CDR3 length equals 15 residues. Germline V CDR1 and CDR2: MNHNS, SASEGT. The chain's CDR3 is CASSALSGVSTEAFF. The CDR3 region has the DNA TGTGCCAGCAGTGCCCTCTCAGGGGTTAGCACTGAAGCTTTCTTT.

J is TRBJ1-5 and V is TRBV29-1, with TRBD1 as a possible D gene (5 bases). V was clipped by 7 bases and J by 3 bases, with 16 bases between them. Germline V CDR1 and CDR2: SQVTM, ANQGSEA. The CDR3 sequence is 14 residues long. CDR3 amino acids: CSARHGGLNQPQHF. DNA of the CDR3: TGCAGCGCACGCCACGGGGGTCTCAATCAGCCCCAGCATTTT.

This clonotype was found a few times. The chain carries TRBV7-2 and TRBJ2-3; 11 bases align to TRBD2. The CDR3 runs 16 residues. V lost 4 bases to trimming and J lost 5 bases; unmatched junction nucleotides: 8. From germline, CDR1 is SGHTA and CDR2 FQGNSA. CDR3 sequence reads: CASSSGLAGGEDTQYF. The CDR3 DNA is TGTGCCAGCAGCTCGGGTCTAGCGGGGGGAGAAGATACGCAGTATTTT. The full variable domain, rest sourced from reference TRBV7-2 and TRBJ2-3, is GAGVSQSPSNKVTEKGKDVELRCDPISGHTALYWYRQSLGQGLEFLIYFQGNSAPDKSGLPSDRFSAERTGGSVSTLTIQRTQQEDSAVYLCASSSGLAGGEDTQYFGPGTRLTVL.

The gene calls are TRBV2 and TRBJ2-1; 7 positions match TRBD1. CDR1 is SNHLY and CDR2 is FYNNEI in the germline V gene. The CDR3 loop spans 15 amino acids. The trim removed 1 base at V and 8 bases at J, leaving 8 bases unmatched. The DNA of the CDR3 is TGTGCCAGCAGTGAAGGACAGGGAGCCAAGTATGAGCAGTTCTTC. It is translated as CASSEGQGAKYEQFF.

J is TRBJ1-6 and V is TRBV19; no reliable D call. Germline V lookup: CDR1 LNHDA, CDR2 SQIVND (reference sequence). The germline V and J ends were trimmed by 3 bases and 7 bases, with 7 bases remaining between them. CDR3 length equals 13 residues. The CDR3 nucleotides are TGTGCCAGTAGTATGGGTAGGAATTCACCCCTCCACTTT. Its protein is CASSMGRNSPLHF.

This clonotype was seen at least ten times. DNA of the CDR3: TGTGCCAGCAGCCATGGGACTAGCTGGGAGCAGTTCTTC. Its translation: CASSHGTSWEQFF. The chain has TRBV7-2 and TRBJ2-1; TRBD2 matches at 9 bases. Germline V gives CDR1 SGHTA, CDR2 FQGNSA. CDR3 length: 13 amino acids. The trim removed 5 bases at V and 10 bases at J, leaving 6 bases unmatched. The whole variable domain, remainder taken from reference TRBV7-2 and TRBJ2-1, is GAGVSQSPSNKVTEKGKDVELRCDPISGHTALYWYRQSLGQGLEFLIYFQGNSAPDKSGLPSDRFSAERTGGSVSTLTIQRTQQEDSAVYLCASSHGTSWEQFFGPGTRLTVL.

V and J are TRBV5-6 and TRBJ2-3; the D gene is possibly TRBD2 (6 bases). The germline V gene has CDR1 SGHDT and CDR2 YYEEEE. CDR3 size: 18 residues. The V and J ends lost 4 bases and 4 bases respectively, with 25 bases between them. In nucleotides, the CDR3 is TGTGCCAGCAGCGGGGGATCCAGGGAGGCGCGGGTATCAGATACGCAGTATTTT. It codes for CASSGGSREARVSDTQYF.

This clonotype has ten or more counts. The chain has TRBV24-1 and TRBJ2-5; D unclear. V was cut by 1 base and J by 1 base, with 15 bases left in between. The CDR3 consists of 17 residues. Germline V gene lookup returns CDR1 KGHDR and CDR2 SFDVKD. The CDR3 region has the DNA TGTGCCACCAGTGATTTTGGGCCCGGAGATCTCCAAGAGACCCAGTACTTC. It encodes CATSDFGPGDLQETQYF.

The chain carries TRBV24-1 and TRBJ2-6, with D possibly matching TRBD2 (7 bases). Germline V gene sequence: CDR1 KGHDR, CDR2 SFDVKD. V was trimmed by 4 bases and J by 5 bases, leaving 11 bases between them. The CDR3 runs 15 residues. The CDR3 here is CATSEGGDRANVLTF. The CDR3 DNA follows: TGTGCCACCAGTGAGGGGGGGGACAGGGCCAACGTCCTGACTTTC.

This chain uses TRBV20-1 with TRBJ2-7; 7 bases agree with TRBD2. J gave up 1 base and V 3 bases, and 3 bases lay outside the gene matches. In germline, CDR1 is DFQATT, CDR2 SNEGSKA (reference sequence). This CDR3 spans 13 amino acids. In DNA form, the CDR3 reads TGCAGTGCTAGCGGGGGGAGGTCCTACGAGCAGTACTTC. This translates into CSASGGRSYEQYF.

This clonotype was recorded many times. The CDR3, as DNA: TGTGCCAGCAGCCAGACTAGCGGGGAGGCGATATTCAGCTCCTACAATGAGCAGTTCTTC. Translation gives CASSQTSGEAIFSSYNEQFF. The J gene is TRBJ2-1, the V gene TRBV7-2; TRBD2 matches 11 bases. The CDR3 is 20 residues long. Per the germline V gene, CDR1 is SGHTA and CDR2 is FQGNSA. With V trimmed by 5 bases and J by 0 bases, 15 bases remained unmatched.

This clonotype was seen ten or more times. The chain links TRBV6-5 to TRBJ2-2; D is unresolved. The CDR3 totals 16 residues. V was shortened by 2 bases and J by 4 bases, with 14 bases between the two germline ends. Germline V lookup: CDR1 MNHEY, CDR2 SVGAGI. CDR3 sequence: CASSYGVGSGTGELFF. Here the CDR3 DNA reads TGTGCCAGCAGTTACGGAGTGGGGTCGGGCACCGGGGAGCTGTTTTTT.

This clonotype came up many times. The CDR3 region is CASSSLGSSSNQPQHF. DNA of the CDR3: TGTGCCAGTAGTAGTTTAGGCAGCTCCAGCAATCAGCCCCAGCATTTT. The chain couples TRBV19 to TRBJ1-5; D is ambiguous. Germline values: CDR1 LNHDA, CDR2 SQIVND (reference sequence). Trimming took 4 bases from V and 1 from J, leaving 14 bases between them. This CDR3 has 16 amino acids.

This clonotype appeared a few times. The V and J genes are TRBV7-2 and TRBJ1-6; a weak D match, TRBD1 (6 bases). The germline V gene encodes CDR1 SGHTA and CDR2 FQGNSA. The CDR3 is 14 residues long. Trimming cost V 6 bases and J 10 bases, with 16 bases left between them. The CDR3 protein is CASRHPGEGSPLHF. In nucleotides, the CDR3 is TGTGCCAGCAGACATCCAGGGGAAGGATCACCCCTCCACTTT.

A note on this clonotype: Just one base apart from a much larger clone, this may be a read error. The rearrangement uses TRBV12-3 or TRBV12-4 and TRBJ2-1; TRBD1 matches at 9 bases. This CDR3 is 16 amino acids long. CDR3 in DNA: TGTGCCAGCAGCCCCGGTGGACAGGGGCACTACAATGTGCAGTTCTTC. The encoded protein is CASSPGGQGHYNVQFF.

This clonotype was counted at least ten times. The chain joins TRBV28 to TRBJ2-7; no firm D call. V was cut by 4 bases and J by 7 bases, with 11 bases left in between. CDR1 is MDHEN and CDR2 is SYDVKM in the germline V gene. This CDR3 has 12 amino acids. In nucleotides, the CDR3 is TGTGCCAGCAGTTCACTAACCACTGAGCAGTACTTC. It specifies CASSSLTTEQYF. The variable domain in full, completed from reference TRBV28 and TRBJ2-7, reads DVKVTQSSRYLVKRTGEKVFLECVQDMDHENMFWYRQDPGLGLRLIYFSYDVKMKEKGDIPEGYSVSREKKERFSLILESASTNQTSMYLCASSSLTTEQYFGPGTRLTVT.

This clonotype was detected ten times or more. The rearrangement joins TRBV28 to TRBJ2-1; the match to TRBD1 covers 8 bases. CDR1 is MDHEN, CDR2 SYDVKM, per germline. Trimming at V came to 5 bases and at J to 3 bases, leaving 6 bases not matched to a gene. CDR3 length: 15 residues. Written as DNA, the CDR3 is TGTGCCAGCAGTCTCAGGGGGCGCGGCTACAATGAGCAGTTCTTC. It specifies CASSLRGRGYNEQFF.

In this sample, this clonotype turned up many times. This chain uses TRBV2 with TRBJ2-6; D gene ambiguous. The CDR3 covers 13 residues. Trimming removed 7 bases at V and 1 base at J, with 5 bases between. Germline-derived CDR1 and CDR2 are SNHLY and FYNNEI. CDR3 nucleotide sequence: TGTGCCAGCACCTCGTCTGGGGCCAACGTCCTGACTTTC. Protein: CASTSSGANVLTF.

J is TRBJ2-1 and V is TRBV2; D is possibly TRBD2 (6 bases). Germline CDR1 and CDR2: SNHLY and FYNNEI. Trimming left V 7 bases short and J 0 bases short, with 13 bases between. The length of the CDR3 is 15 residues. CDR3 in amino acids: CASTAGGSSYNEQFF. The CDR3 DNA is TGTGCCAGCACCGCTGGGGGGTCCTCCTACAATGAGCAGTTCTTC.

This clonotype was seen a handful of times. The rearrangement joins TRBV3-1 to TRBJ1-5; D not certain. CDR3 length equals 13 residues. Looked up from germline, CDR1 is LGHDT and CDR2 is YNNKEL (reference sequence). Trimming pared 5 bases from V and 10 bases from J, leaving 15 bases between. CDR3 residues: CASSSRTASPQHF. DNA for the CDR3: TGTGCCAGCAGCTCCCGGACTGCTTCACCCCAGCATTTT.

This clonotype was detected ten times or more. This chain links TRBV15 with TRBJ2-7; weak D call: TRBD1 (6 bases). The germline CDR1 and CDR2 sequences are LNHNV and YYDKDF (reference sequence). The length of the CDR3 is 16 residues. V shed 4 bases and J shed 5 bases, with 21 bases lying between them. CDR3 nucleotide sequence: TGTGCCACCAGCACGGACAGCTTGGGGGAAACCGACGAGCAGTACTTC. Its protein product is CATSTDSLGETDEQYF. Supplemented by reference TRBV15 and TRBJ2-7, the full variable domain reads DAMVIQNPRYQVTQFGKPVTLSCSQTLNHNVMYWYQQKSSQAPKLLFHYYDKDFNNEADTPDNFQSRRPNTSFCFLDIRSPGLGDTAMYLCATSTDSLGETDEQYFGPGTRLTVT.

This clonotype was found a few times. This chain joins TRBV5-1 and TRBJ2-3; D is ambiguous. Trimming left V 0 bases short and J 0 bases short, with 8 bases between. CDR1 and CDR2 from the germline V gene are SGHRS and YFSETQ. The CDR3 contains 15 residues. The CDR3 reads CASSLVASSTDTQYF. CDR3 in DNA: TGCGCCAGCAGCTTGGTGGCGTCTAGCACAGATACGCAGTATTTT.

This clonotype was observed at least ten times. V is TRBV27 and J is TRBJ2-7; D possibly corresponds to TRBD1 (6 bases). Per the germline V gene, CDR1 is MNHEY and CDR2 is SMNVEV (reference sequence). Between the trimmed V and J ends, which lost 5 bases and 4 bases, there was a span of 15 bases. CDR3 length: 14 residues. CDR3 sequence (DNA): TGTGCCAGCAGTACTAAACAGGGAAGTTACGAGCAGTACTTC. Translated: CASSTKQGSYEQYF.

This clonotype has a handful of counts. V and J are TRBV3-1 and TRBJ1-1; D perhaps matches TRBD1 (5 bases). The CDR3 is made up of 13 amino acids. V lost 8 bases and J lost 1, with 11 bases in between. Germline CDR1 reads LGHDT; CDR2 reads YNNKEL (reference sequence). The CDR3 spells CASSGLQNTEAFF. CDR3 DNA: TGTGCCAGCTCAGGGCTTCAGAACACTGAAGCTTTCTTT.